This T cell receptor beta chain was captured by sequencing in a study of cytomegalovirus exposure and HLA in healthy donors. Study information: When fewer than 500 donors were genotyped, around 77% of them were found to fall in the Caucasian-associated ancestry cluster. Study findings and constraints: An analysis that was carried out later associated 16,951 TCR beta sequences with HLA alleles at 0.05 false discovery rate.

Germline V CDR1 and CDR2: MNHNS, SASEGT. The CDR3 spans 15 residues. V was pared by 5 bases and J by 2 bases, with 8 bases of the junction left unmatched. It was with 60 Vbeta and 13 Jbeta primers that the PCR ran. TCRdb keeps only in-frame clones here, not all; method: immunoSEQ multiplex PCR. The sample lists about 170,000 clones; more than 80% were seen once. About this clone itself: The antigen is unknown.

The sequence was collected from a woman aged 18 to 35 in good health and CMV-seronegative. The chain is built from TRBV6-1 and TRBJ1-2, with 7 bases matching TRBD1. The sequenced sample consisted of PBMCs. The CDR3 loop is CASSSQGGGNYGYTF. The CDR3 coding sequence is TGTGCCAGCAGTTCCCAGGGGGGTGGAAACTATGGCTACACCTTC.